The clone carrying this T cell receptor beta chain was observed a few times. Its antigen is undetermined. The entry originates in a study of cytomegalovirus exposure and HLA in healthy donors. PCR amplification relied on 60 Vbeta primers (plus 13 Jbeta primers). The table came from immunoSEQ multiplex PCR; TCRdb's copy has only in-frame clones and leaves some out. This table holds some 190,000 clones, about 85% found once. Whole-study results and caveats: The study labeled about 160 TCR beta chains cytomegalovirus-associated.

This sequence originates from a girl between 5 and 17 years old in good health and CMV-seropositive. Sequenced: PBMCs.

The CDR3 is CASSGGLVASSSTDTQYF. The CDR3 DNA is TGCGCCAGCAGCGGGGGACTAGTGGCCTCCTCTAGCACAGATACGCAGTATTTT. This sequence joins TRBV5-1 and TRBJ2-3, with 8 nucleotides matching TRBD2. The CDR3 sequence is 18 residues long. V shed 4 bases, J shed 0 bases, and the junction held 13 bases outside the gene matches. Germline V lookup: CDR1 SGHRS, CDR2 YFSETQ.